The present entry profiles one T cell receptor (beta chain) with its context. The target of this receptor is not known. The record has no base qualities; no much larger clone is one base away. TCRbeta CDR3 regions were amplified from genomic DNA by means of the immunoSEQ Assay, a bias-controlled multiplex PCR. Per the original workflow: The number of nucleated cells in each sample was estimated from the amplification of reference gene primers within the assay. To quantify the absolute abundance of each unique TCRbeta CDR3 rearrangement, sequence reads were collapsed and filtered. For each sample, productive Simpson clonality was calculated as the square root of Simpson's diversity index across productive rearrangements. What TCRdb holds here is the immuneACCESS table cut down to in-frame rearrangements. Part of the clones is not present; checked against another copy, under half of the missing clones reflect an unresolved V gene, and the others are unexplained. From that table come the V and J calls and clone size; the DNA was used to work out D and trimming. The sample profile shows a few hundred thousand clones; 80% to 90% of them were found once. The ten biggest clones cover 1.3% of the sample.

This entry belongs to a study of blood T cell repertoires in COVID-19 (dated by TCRdb to between 2020 and 2021). Regarding the study in general: Samples from collaborators originated in the United States, Italy and Spain and spanned both the acute and convalescent phases of COVID-19. The material from the prospective study consisted of cDNA or gDNA derived from T cells, B-cell-depleted T cells, or PBMCs. Subjects who had been exposed to COVID-19, were actively infected with it, or had recovered from it provided the deeply sampled blood TCRbeta repertoires that made up the dataset. The repertoires were made available in a free public database intended to serve as a resource for research on the immune response to SARS-CoV-2. Samples were obtained from the ongoing ImmuneRACE study (first 160 participants) and from some 1,200 subjects provided by 6 global collaborators. A de-identified subject ID, COVID-19 status, age in years and sex were almost always included in the sample metadata. Where HLA class I and class II types were available, the types were taken from metadata supplied by the sample provider, not from assay-based typing.

Between the V and J ends, shortened by 5 bases and 6 bases respectively, the junction contains 6 bases. The CDR3 numbers 11 residues from cysteine through phenylalanine. The read is trimmed to its CDR3 DNA, 33 bases read in frame from base 1. The germline V gene (reference sequence) specifies LNHDA as CDR1 and SQIVND as CDR2. Findings and caveats that apply to the study as a whole: How much clinical and demographic metadata was included differed by source and by participant, and the metadata was provided uncurated.

Participants in the prospective study were aged about 18 to 95 years, lived in over 20 United States geographic areas, and enrolled through a virtual design. In the prospective study, cohorts were assigned on the basis of participant-reported clinical history obtained from a screening survey and a study questionnaire. For ImmuneRACE Cohort 3, a participant was defined as recovered based on two consecutive negative NP/OP PCR tests, clearance by a healthcare professional, or resolution of symptoms. In the prospective study, mobile phlebotomists collected whole blood, serum and a nasopharyngeal or oropharyngeal swab from each participant. Over a 2-month period, participants in the prospective study had the option of providing additional blood draws and questionnaires. Before DNA extraction, blood samples from the prospective study were shipped at room temperature or frozen.

The sample consisted of PBMCs or T cells enriched from blood (not recorded which). The sequence was collected from a young man who had recovered from COVID-19. This sequence uses TRBV19 and TRBJ2-3; the D gene is unclear. CDR3 protein: CASSAVDTQYF. The base sequence is TGTGCCAGTAGTGCGGTGGATACGCAGTATTTT.